This T cell receptor beta chain stems from a study of cytomegalovirus exposure and HLA in healthy donors. The study ran its PCR with 60 Vbeta and 13 Jbeta primers. The assay was immunoSEQ multiplex PCR, and TCRdb's table has in-frame clones only and misses some. The sample lists about 150,000 clones, over 60% occurring once. This clone has only a few counts. Distinct nucleotide sequences in the sample also encode this CDR3. The sequencing input was PBMCs. The sequence was collected from a man between 25 and 39 years old in good health and CMV-seronegative.

The CDR3 region is CASSPGENTGELFF. In nucleotides, the CDR3 is TGTGCCAGCTCCCCGGGAGAGAACACCGGGGAGCTGTTTTTT. This sequence joins TRBV18 and TRBJ2-2; D perhaps matches TRBD2 (6 bases). Germline V CDR1 and CDR2: KGHSH, LQKENI. V gave up 6 bases and J gave up 1 base, with 9 bases separating them. The CDR3 spans 14 residues.